Given below is one TCR beta chain in context. The antigen this receptor binds is unknown. The sample holds no much larger clone one base away, and base qualities are not on file. The time point label, as the study defines it: baseline before first vaccination. Vaccinee samples were obtained from the UK trials COV001 and COV002, which included a single-blind randomized controlled phase 2/3 trial of AZD1222 (ChAdOx1 nCoV-19) in healthy adults. For TCRbeta chain sequencing, PBMC samples from trial participants were taken at day 0 and at day 28 after the second dose. The CDR3 regions of human TCRbeta chains were analyzed by immunosequencing. Processing in the source paper ran as follows. Repertoire TCRs were checked for matches against a reference library of SARS-CoV-2-specific TCRs that had been generated using the MIRA antigen-specificity platform. Breadth was defined as the fraction of unique TCRs that were SARS-CoV-2-associated, and depth was defined as the fraction of total T cells that were SARS-CoV-2-associated. Using the MIRA data, each spike-specific TCR was mapped to the spike region that the TCR reacts to and placed in a CD4 or CD8 class. Log10-transformed breadth and depth values were compared by one-way ANOVA with Sidak's multiple comparisons tests. Sourced from immuneACCESS, this table was stored by TCRdb with only in-frame sequences that have V and J called. A share of the clones is absent; for the studies checked, an unresolved V gene accounts for under half, and the remainder has no known explanation. V, J and clone size reflect that table, while D and trimming were determined from the DNA. For this sample the table gives 150,000 to 200,000 clones, of which about 91% were detected only once. The leading ten clones occupy roughly 7.7% of the sample.

The sample belongs to a study of T cell responses to AZD1222 COVID-19 vaccine (dated by TCRdb to the early 2020s). General notes on the study: AZD1222 recipients given second doses at about 4 weeks or at about 12 weeks were pooled, since spike-specific TCR depth and breadth were not found to differ between the two schedules. TCR sequencing was performed for 230 to 250 trial participants, of whom approximately 200 were given two doses of AZD1222 and approximately 26 were given two doses of MenACWY control vaccine. Enrollment into the trials was organized by age into subgroups of 18-55, 56-69 and 70-plus years, and those subgroups contained roughly 150, 30 and 60 TCR-sequenced participants, respectively.

The V end loses 2 bases and the J end loses 11 bases, and a stretch of 12 bases separates them. The germline V gene (reference sequence) sets CDR1 to PRHDT and CDR2 to FYEKMQ. Taken from cysteine to phenylalanine, the CDR3 has 12 residues. The entry retains the CDR3 DNA only, 36 bases that are in frame from base 1. What the work shows at the level of the full study, not this receptor alone: Participants were mostly white British, with more females than males. The authors suggested clonal diversity may have been underestimated. After two AZD1222 doses, both the breadth and the depth of spike-specific TCRs were significantly higher than at day 0 and than in MenACWY recipients. Reportedly, almost half of the unique spike-specific TCRs recognized epitopes lying outside the regions that are mutated in the B.1.351 and B.1.1.7 variants. In the small 56-69-year group, the increase in depth fell short of significance, most likely because of low power. No day 14 peak-response samples were available, so repertoires were characterized only after the peak T cell response. Vaccine-associated CD4 TCRs spanned the whole spike protein, with dominant responses in regions 160-218 and 743-854. Conclusions about previously exposed vaccinees were limited because only six AZD1222 recipients were SARS-CoV-2 seropositive at baseline.

The V and J segments used are TRBV13 and TRBJ1-1, with TRBD1 as a weak D call on 6 bases. This specimen consisted of peripheral blood, obtained on day 0 of AZD1222 vaccination. The receptor comes from an adult in good health. The CDR3 region reads CASSLSNRVAFF. The DNA is TGTGCCAGCAGCTTAAGCAACAGGGTGGCTTTCTTT.